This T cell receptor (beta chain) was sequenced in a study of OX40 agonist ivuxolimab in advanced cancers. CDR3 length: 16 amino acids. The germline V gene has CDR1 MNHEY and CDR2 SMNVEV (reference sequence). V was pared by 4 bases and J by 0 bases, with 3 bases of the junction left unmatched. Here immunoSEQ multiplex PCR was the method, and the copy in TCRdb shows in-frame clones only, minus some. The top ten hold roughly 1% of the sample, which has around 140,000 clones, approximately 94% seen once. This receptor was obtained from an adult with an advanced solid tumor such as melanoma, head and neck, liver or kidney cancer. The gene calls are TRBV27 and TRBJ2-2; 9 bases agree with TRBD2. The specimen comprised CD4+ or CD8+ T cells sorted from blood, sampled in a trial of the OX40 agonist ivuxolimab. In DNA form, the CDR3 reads TGTGCCAGCAGTTCAAGACTAGCGGCGAACACCGGGGAGCTGTTTTTT. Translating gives CASSSRLAANTGELFF.